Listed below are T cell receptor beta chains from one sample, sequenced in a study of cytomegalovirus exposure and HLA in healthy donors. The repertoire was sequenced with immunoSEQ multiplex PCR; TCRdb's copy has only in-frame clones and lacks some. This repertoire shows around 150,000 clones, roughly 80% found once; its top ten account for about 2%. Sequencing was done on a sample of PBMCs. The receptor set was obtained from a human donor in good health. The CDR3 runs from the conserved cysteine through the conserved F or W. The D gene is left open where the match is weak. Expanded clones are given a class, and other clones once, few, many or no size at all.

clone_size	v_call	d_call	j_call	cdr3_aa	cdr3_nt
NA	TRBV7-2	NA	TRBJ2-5	CASSLNHQRQETQYF	TGTGCCAGCAGCTTAAACCACCAGAGGCAAGAGACCCAGTACTTC
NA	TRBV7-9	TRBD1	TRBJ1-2	CASSWPLGQGNYGYTF	TGTGCCAGCAGCTGGCCCCTAGGACAGGGGAACTATGGCTACACCTTC
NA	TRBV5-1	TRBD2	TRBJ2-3	CASSFQGGGGGTDTQYF	TGCGCCAGCAGCTTTCAAGGCGGCGGCGGGGGTACAGATACGCAGTATTTT
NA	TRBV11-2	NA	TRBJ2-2	CASSLGVVLAGELFF	TGTGCCAGCAGCTTAGGAGTGGTATTGGCCGGGGAGCTGTTTTTT
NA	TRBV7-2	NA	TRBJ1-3	CASRPGRGFSGNTIYF	TGTGCCAGCAGACCAGGCCGTGGGTTCTCTGGAAACACCATATATTTT
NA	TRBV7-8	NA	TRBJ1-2	CASSPKGDGNYGYTF	TGTGCCAGCAGCCCGAAAGGAGACGGAAACTATGGCTACACCTTC
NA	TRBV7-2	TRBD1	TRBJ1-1	CASSLSTGYTEAFF	TGTGCCAGCAGCCTATCGACAGGGTACACTGAAGCTTTCTTT
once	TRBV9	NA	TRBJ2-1	CASSDNPRGDHNEQFF	TGTGCCAGCAGCGACAACCCCAGGGGCGACCACAATGAGCAGTTCTTC
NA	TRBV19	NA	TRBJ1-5	CASSRTHNQPQHF	TGTGCCAGTAGTCGGACACACAATCAGCCCCAGCATTTT
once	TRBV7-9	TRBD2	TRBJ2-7	CASSSRRGALYEQYF	TGTGCCAGCAGCTCGCGGCGGGGGGCCTTGTACGAGCAGTACTTC
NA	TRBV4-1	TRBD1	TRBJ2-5	CASSQAQGVGETQYF	TGCGCCAGCAGCCAAGCCCAGGGGGTAGGAGAGACCCAGTACTTC
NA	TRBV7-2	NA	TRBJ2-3	CASSLIGVLYTDTQYF	TGTGCCAGCAGCTTGATAGGGGTTCTCTACACAGATACGCAGTATTTT
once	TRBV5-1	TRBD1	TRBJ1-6	CASTDRAVSNSPLHF	TGCGCCAGCACGGACAGGGCCGTTTCTAATTCACCCCTCCACTTT
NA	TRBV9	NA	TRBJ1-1	CASSVQMNTEAFF	TGTGCCAGCAGCGTTCAAATGAACACTGAAGCTTTCTTT
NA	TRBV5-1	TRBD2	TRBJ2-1	CASRSGGTYNEQFF	TGCGCCAGCAGGAGCGGGGGGACCTACAATGAGCAGTTCTTC
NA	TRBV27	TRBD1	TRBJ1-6	CASSPNTDRVGVAPLHF	TGTGCCAGCAGTCCTAATACCGACAGGGTGGGCGTCGCACCCCTCCACTTT
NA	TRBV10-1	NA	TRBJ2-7	CASSESGRGSDEQYF	TGCGCCAGCAGTGAGTCGGGACGGGGGAGCGACGAGCAGTACTTC
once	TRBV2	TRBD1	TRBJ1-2	CASRPQGLINYGYTF	TGTGCCAGCAGACCACAGGGGCTAATTAACTATGGCTACACCTTC
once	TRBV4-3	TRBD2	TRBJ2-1	CASSQLLAGGRDEQFF	TGCGCCAGCAGCCAACTGCTAGCGGGGGGGCGGGATGAGCAGTTCTTC
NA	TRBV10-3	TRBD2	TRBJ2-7	CAISGTTIAGVLSYEQYF	TGTGCCATCAGTGGTACCACCATAGCGGGGGTGCTCTCCTACGAGCAGTACTTC
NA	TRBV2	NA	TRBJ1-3	CASSSAVQSGNTIYF	TGTGCCAGCAGTTCAGCGGTGCAATCTGGAAACACCATATATTTT
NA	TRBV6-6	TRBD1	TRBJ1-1	CASSLTGSEAFF	TGTGCCAGCAGTTTGACAGGGAGCGAAGCTTTCTTT
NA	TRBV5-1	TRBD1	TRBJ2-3	CASSQTGDRTDTQYF	TGCGCCAGCAGCCAAACAGGGGACCGCACAGATACGCAGTATTTT
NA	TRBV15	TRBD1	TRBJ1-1	CATSKDRGEAFF	TGTGCCACCAGCAAAGACAGGGGTGAAGCTTTCTTT
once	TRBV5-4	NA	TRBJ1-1	CASSLTGNTEAFF	TGTGCCAGCAGCCTAACAGGGAACACTGAAGCTTTCTTT
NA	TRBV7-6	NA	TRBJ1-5	CASSWQSNQPQHF	TGTGCCAGCAGCTGGCAAAGCAATCAGCCCCAGCATTTT
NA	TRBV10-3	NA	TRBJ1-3	CAITSGLGNTIYF	TGTGCCATCACCTCGGGTCTTGGAAACACCATATATTTT
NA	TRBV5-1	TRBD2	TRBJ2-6	CASSLVAGGTSGANVLTF	TGCGCCAGCAGCTTGGTGGCGGGGGGCACCTCTGGGGCCAACGTCCTGACTTTC
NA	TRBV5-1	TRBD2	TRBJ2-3	CASSLGLAGSTDTQYF	TGCGCCAGCAGCTTGGGTCTAGCGGGGAGCACAGATACGCAGTATTTT
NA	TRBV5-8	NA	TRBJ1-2	CASSLKGTSLSGYGYTF	TGTGCCAGCAGCTTAAAGGGGACATCACTTTCGGGCTATGGCTACACCTTC
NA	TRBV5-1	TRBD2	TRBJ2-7	CASSLVSGGWEQYF	TGCGCCAGCAGCTTGGTGAGCGGGGGATGGGAGCAGTACTTC
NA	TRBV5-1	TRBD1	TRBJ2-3	CASSPAWTGASTDTQYF	TGCGCCAGCAGCCCCGCTTGGACAGGGGCTAGCACAGATACGCAGTATTTT
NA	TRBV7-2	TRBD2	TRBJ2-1	CASSFSGGSPDEQFF	TGTGCCAGCAGCTTTAGCGGGGGGTCCCCGGATGAGCAGTTCTTC
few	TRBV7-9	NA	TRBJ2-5	CASRGSGIQETQYF	TGTGCCAGCAGGGGGTCCGGGATTCAAGAGACCCAGTACTTC
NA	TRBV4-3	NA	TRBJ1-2	CASSQETSTDYGYTF	TGCGCCAGCAGCCAAGAGACATCTACGGACTATGGCTACACCTTC
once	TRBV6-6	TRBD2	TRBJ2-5	CASTRGEETQYF	TGTGCCAGCACGCGGGGGGAAGAGACCCAGTACTTC
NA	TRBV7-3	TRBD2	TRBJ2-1	CASSLEQGLAGKEQFF	TGTGCCAGCAGCTTAGAGCAGGGACTAGCGGGGAAGGAGCAGTTCTTC
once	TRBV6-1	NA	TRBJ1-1	CASSEAGRNTEAFF	TGTGCCAGCAGTGAAGCGGGCAGGAACACTGAAGCTTTCTTT
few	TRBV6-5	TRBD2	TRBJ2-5	CASSYSLGTSFETQYF	TGTGCCAGCAGTTACTCGCTGGGGACTAGCTTTGAGACCCAGTACTTC
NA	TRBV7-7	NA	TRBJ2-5	CASGPGLDHKTQYF	TGTGCCAGCGGTCCTGGACTGGATCATAAGACCCAGTACTTC
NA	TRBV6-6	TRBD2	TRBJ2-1	CASLAGSYNEQFF	TGTGCCAGCCTAGCGGGGTCGTACAATGAGCAGTTCTTC
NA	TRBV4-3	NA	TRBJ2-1	CASSQVSRGEQFF	TGCGCCAGCAGCCAAGTTTCCCGGGGTGAGCAGTTCTTC
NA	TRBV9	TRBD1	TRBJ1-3	CASSVSASGGGGNTIYF	TGTGCCAGCAGCGTCTCTGCATCGGGAGGGGGCGGAAACACCATATATTTT
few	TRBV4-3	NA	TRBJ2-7	CASSQDRLGLFSEQYF	TGCGCCAGCAGCCAGGACCGACTAGGCTTGTTCTCCGAGCAGTACTTC
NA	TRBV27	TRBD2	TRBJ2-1	CASSLNSGGANEQFF	TGTGCCAGCAGTTTGAATAGCGGGGGGGCAAATGAGCAGTTCTTC
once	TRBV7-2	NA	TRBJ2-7	CASSLRGAYEQYF	TGTGCCAGCAGCCTAAGGGGCGCCTACGAGCAGTACTTC